This TCR beta chain was retrieved from a study of T cells in Graves' hyperthyroidism and ophthalmopathy. Germline V lookup: CDR1 SGHVS, CDR2 FQNEAQ. V lost 5 bases, J lost 7 bases, and 14 bases lay in between. This CDR3 has 14 amino acids. This clonotype was seen only a few times. RNA transcripts provided the source from which TCR beta CDR3 regions were amplified. First-round RT-PCR with HTBI primers amplified the TCR CDR3 region. A single record per CDR3 protein comes from TCRdb applying MiXCR to the multiplex PCR reads. The profile shows about 600,000 distinct CDR3 sequences, about a sixth of them singletons.

The genes are TRBV7-8 and TRBJ2-2; weak D call: TRBD1 (7 bases). The origin of this receptor is a woman in her 40s with Graves' ophthalmopathy. The sample was blood. The CDR3 reads CASSEQGDFGELFF. CDR3 DNA: TGTGCCAGCAGCGAGCAGGGGGACTTCGGGGAGCTGTTTTTT.